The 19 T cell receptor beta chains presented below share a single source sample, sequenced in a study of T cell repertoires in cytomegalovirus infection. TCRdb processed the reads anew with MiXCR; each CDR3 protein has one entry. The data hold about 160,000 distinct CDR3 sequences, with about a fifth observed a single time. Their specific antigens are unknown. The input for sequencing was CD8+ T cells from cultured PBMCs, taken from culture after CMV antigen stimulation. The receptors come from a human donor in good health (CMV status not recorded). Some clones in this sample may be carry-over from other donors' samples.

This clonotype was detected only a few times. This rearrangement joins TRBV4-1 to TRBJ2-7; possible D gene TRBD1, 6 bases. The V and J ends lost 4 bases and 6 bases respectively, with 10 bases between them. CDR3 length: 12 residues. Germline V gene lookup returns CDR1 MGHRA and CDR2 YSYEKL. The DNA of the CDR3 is TGCGCCAGCAGCCCCCAGGGGCTCGAGCAGTACTTC. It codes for CASSPQGLEQYF.

The CDR3 DNA follows: TGTGCCAGCAGCTTGTTAAAAGATGTCTGGAACACCGGGGAGCTGTTTTTT. It encodes CASSLLKDVWNTGELFF. The V call is TRBV7-6, the J call TRBJ2-2; D gene unclear. Germline-derived CDR1 and CDR2 are SGHVS and FNYEAQ. Trimming shortened V by 3 bases and J by 1 base, and 15 bases separated the two germline ends. This CDR3 has 17 residues.

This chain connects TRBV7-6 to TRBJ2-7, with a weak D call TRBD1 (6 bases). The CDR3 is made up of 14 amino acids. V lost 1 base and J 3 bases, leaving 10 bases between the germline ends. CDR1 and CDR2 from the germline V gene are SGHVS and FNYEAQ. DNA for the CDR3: TGTGCCAGCAGCTTAGTTACAGGGATCTACGAGCAGTACTTC. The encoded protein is CASSLVTGIYEQYF.

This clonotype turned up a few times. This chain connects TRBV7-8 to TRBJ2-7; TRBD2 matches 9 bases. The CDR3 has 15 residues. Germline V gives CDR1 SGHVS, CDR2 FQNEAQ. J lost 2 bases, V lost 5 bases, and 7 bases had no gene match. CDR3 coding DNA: TGTGCCAGCAGCCCCATAGCGGGGGCGCCCTACGAGCAGTACTTC. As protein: CASSPIAGAPYEQYF.

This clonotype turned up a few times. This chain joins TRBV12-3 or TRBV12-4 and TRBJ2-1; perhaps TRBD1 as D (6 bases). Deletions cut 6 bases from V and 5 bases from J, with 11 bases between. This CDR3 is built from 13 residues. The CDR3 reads CASRLQGHNEQFF. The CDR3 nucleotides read TGTGCCAGCAGACTACAGGGTCACAATGAGCAGTTCTTC.

CDR3 protein: CASSYLDELNTQYF. Written as DNA, the CDR3 is TGTGCCAGCAGTTACTTAGACGAATTGAATACGCAGTATTTT. This rearrangement joins TRBV6-8 to TRBJ2-3; D unclear. Looked up from germline, CDR1 is MNHGY and CDR2 is SAAAGT. The CDR3 contains 14 residues. The ends were cut back, 1 base at V and 7 bases at J, with 12 bases in the middle.

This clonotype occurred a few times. The CDR3 DNA follows: TGCGCCAGCAGCTCTCGGACTAGCGGGGTTGATCCAGCCAAAAACATTCAGTACTTC. Amino acids: CASSSRTSGVDPAKNIQYF. This chain joins TRBV4-3 and TRBJ2-4, with 12 bases identical to TRBD2. Trimming cost V 5 bases and J 0 bases; bases outside gene matches: 11. Germline CDR1 is LGHNA and CDR2 is YSLEER. This CDR3 is 19 amino acids long.

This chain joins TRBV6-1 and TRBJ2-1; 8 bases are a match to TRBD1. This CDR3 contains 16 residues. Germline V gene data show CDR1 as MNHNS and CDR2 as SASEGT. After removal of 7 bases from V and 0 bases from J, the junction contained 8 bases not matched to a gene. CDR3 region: CASKFAGTGSYNEQFF. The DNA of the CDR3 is TGTGCCAGCAAGTTTGCCGGGACAGGCTCCTACAATGAGCAGTTCTTC.

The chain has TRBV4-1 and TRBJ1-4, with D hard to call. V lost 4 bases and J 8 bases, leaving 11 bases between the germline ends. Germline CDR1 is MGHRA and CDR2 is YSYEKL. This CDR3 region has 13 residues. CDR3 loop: CASSPSGSEKLFF. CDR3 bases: TGCGCCAGCAGCCCCAGTGGGAGCGAAAAACTGTTTTTT.

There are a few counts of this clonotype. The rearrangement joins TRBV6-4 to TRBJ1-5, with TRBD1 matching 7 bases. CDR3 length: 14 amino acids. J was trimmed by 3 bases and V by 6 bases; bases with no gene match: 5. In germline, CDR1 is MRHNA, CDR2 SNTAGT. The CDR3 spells CASSAEGANQPQHF. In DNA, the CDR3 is TGTGCCAGCAGCGCTGAGGGGGCCAATCAGCCCCAGCATTTT.

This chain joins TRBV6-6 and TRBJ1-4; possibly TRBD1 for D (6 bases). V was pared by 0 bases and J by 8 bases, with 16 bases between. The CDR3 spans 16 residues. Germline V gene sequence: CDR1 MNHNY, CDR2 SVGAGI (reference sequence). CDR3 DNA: TGTGCCAGCAGTTACTCGAGGCGCAGGGGCCGGGAAAAACTGTTTTTT. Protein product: CASSYSRRRGREKLFF.

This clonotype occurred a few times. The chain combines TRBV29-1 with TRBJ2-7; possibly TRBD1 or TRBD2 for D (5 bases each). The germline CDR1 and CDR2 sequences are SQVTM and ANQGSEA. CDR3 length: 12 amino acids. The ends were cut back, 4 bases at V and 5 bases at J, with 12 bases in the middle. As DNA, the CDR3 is TGCAGCGTTGGGGAGCAGGGAAACGAGCAGTACTTC. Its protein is CSVGEQGNEQYF.

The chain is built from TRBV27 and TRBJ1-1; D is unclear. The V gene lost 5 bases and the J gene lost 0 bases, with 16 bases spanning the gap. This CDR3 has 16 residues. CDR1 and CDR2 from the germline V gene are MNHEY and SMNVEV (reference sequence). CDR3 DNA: TGTGCCAGCAGTCCTACCGTCGCACGGTTGAACACTGAAGCTTTCTTT. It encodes CASSPTVARLNTEAFF.

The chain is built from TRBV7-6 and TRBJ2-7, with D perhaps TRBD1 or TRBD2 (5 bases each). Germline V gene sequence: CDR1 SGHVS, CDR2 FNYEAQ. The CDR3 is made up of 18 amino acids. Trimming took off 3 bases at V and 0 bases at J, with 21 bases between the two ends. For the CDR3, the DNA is TGTGCCAGCAGCTTCGGTTTCCGGGACCAGGGAACCTCCTACGAGCAGTACTTC. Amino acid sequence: CASSFGFRDQGTSYEQYF. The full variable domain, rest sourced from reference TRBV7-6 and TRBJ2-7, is GAGVSQSPRYKVTKRGQDVALRCDPISGHVSLYWYRQALGQGPEFLTYFNYEAQQDKSGLPNDRFSAERPEGSISTLTIQRTEQRDSAMYRCASSFGFRDQGTSYEQYFGPGTRLTVT.

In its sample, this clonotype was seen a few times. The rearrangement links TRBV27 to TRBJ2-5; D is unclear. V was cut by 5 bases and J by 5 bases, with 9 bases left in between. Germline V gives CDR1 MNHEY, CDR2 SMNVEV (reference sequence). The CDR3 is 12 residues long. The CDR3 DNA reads TGTGCCAGCAGTGGGGTTGGGGAGACCCAGTACTTC. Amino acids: CASSGVGETQYF.

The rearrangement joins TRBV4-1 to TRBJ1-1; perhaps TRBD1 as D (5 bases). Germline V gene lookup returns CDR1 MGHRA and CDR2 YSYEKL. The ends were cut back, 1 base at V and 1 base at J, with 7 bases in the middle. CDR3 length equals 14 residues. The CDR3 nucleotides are TGCGCCAGCAGCCAAGGAGGGGCGAACACTGAAGCTTTCTTT. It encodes CASSQGGANTEAFF.

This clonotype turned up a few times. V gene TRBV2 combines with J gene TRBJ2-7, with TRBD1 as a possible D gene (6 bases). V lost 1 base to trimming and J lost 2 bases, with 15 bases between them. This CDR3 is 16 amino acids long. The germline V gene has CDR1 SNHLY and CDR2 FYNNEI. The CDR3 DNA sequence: TGTGCCAGCAGTGAAGATCGGACAGTGGGAGCCTACGAGCAGTACTTC. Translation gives CASSEDRTVGAYEQYF.

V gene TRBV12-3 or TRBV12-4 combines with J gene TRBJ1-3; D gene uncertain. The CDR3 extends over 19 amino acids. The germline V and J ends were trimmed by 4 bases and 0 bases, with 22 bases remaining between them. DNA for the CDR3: TGTGCCAGCAGTTCCTACGTGTGGTCCTCACCTGACTCTGGAAACACCATATATTTT. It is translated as CASSSYVWSSPDSGNTIYF.

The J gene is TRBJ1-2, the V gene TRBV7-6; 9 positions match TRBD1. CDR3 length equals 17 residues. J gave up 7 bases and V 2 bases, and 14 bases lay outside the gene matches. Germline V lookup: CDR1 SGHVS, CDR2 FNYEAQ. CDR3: CASSLTKSQGAKLGYTF. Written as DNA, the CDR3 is TGTGCCAGCAGCTTAACCAAATCACAGGGGGCAAAGCTTGGCTACACCTTC.